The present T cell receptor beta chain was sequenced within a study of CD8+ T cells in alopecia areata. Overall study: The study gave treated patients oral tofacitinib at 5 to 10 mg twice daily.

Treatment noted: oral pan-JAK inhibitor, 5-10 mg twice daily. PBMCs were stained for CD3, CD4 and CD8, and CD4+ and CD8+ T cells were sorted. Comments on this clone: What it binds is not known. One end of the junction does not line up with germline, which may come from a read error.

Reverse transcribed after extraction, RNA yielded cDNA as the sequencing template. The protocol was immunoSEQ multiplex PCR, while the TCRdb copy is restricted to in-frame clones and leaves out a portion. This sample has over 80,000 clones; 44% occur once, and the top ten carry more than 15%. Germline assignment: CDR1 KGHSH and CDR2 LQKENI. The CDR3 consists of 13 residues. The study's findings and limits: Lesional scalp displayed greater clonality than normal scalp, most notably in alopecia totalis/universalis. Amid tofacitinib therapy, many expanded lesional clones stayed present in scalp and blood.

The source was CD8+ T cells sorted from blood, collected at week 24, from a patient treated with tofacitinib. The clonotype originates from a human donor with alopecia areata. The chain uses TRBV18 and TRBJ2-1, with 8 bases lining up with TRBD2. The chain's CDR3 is CASSPPGLGNQFF. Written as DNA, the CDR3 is TGTGCCAGCTCGCCACCGGGACTAGGAAATCAGTTCTTC.